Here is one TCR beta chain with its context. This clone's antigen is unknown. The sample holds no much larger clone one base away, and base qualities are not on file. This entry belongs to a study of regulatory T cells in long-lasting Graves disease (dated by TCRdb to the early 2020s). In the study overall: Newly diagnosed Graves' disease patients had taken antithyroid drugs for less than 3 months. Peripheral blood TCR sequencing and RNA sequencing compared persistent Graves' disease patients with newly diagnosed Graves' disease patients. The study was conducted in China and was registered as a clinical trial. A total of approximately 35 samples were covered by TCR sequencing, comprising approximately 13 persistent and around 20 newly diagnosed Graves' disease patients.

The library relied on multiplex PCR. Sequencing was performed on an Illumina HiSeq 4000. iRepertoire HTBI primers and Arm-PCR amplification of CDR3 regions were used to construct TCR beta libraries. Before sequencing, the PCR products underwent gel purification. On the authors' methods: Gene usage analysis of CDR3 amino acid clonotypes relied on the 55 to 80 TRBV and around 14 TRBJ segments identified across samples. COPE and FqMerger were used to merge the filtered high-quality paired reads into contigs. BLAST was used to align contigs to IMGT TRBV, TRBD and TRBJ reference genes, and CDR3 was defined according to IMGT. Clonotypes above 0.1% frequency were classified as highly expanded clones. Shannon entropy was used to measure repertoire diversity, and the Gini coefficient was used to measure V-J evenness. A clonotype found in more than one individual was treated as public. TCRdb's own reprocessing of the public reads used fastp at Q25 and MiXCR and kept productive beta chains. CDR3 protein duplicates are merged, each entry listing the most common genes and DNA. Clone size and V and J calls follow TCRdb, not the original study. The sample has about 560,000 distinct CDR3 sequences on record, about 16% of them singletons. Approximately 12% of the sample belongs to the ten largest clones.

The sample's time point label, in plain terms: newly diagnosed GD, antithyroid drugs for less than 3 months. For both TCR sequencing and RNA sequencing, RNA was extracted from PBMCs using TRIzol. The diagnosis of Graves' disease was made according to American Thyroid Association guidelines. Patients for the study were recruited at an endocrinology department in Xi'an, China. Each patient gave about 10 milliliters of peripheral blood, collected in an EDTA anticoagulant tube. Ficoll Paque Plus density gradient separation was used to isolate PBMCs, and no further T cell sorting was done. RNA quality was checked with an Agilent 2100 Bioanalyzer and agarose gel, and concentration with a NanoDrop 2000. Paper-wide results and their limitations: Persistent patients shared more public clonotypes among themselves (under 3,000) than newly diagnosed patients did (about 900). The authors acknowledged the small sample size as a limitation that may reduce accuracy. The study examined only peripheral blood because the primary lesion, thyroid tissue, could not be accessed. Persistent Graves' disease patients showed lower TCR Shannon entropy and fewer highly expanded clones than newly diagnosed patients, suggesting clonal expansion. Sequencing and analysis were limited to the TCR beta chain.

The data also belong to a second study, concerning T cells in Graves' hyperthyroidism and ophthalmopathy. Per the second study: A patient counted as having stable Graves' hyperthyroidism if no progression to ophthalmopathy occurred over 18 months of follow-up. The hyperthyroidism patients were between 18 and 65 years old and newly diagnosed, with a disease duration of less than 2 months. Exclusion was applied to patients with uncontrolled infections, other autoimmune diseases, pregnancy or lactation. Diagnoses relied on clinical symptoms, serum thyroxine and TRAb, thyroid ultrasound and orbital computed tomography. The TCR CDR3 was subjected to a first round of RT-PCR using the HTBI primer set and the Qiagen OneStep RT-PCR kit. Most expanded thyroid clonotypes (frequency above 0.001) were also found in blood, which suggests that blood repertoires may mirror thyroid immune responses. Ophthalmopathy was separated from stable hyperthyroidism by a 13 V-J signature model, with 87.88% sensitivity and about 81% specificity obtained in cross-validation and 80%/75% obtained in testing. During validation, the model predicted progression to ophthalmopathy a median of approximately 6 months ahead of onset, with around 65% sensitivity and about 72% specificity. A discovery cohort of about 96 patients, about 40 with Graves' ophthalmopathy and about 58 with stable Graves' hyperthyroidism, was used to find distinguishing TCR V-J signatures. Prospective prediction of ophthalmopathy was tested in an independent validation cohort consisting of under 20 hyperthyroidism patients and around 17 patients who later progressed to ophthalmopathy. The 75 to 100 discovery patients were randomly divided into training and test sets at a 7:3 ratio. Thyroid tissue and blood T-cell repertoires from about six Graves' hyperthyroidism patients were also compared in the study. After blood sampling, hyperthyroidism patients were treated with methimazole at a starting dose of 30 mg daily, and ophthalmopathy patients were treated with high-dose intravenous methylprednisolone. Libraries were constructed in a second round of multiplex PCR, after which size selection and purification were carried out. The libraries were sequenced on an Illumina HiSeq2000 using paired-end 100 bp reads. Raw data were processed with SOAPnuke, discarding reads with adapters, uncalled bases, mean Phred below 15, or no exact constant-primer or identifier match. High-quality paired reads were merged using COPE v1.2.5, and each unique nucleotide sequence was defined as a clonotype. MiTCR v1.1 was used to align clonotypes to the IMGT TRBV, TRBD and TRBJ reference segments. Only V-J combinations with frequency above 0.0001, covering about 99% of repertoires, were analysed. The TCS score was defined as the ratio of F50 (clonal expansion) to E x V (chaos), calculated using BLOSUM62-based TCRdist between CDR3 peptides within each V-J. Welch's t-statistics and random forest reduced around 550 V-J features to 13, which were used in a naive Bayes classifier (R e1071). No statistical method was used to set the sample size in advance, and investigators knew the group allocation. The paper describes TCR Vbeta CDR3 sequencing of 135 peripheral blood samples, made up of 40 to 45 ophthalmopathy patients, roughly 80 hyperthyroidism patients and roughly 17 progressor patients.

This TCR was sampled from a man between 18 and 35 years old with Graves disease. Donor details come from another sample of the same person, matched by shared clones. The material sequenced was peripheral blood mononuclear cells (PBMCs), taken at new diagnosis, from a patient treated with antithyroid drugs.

The CDR3 is CASSLSTPGTTNTGELFF. The nucleotides read TGTGCCAGCAGCTTGTCGACACCCGGGACTACGAACACCGGGGAGCTGTTTTTT. The rearrangement combines TRBV5-5 with TRBJ2-2; 7 junctional bases match TRBD2. There are 18 amino acids in the CDR3, from cysteine to phenylalanine inclusive. Only CDR3 DNA remains: 54 bases, in frame from the first base. V is cut back by 1 base and J by 0 bases, with 9 bases in the junction unmatched. For CDR1 and CDR2, the germline V gene (reference sequence) lists SGHKS and YYEKEE.